These 25 T cell receptor beta chains came from one sample sequenced in a study of blood T cell repertoires in COVID-19. Measured with immunoSEQ multiplex PCR; TCRdb has only the in-frame clones, and not every one. This table holds about 120,000 clones, roughly 82% found once. Sequenced material: peripheral blood. Receptor source: a human donor in a cohort sampled during active COVID-19.

The J gene is TRBJ1-2, the V gene TRBV6-6, with TRBD1 identical over 8 bases. This CDR3 is built from 13 residues. V was pared by 5 bases and J by 3 bases, with 2 bases of the junction left unmatched. Germline values: CDR1 MNHNY, CDR2 SVGAGI (reference sequence). The CDR3 sequence: CASSKTGDYGYTF. CDR3 in DNA: TGTGCCAGCAGTAAGACAGGGGACTATGGCTACACCTTC.

This clone was recorded only once. The chain couples TRBV12-3 or TRBV12-4 to TRBJ2-3; D unresolved. Trimming removed 6 bases from V and 1 base from J, with 8 bases in between. CDR3 size: 13 residues. The DNA of the CDR3 is TGTGCCAGCAGACTTACGGGCACAGATACGCAGTATTTT. Translated, it gives CASRLTGTDTQYF.

The CDR3 DNA reads TGCGCCAGCAGTCAATGTTCAGGGCTAAGCTCCTACAATGAGCAGTTCTTC. This codes for CASSQCSGLSSYNEQFF. This rearrangement joins TRBV23-1 to TRBJ2-1, with D possibly matching TRBD1 (5 bases). TRBV23-1 is recorded as an ORF, its role being uncertain. The V and J ends lost 1 base and 0 bases respectively, with 13 bases between them. The CDR3 spans 17 residues.

Only a few counts were recorded for this clone. The rearrangement joins TRBV2 to TRBJ2-7; D possibly corresponds to TRBD2 (5 bases). This CDR3 is built from 13 residues. V lost 7 bases, J lost 6 bases, and 16 bases lay in between. Germline V gene data show CDR1 as SNHLY and CDR2 as FYNNEI. The CDR3 here is CASKGPELGEQYF. The CDR3 region has the DNA TGTGCCAGCAAAGGGCCCGAACTAGGCGAGCAGTACTTC.

This rearrangement joins TRBV4-1 to TRBJ2-7, with a possible D match to TRBD1 (6 bases). This CDR3 has 13 amino acids. Trimming took off 2 bases at V and 7 bases at J, with 12 bases between the two ends. Germline CDR1 MGHRA, CDR2 YSYEKL. The CDR3 here is CASSQQQGREQYF. The CDR3 region has the DNA TGCGCCAGCAGCCAACAACAGGGCAGAGAGCAGTACTTC.

The chain combines TRBV7-8 with TRBJ1-2, with 7 bases fitting TRBD1. The germline V gene encodes CDR1 SGHVS and CDR2 FQNEAQ. The CDR3 runs to 15 residues. Trimming at V came to 5 bases and at J to 8 bases, leaving 14 bases not matched to a gene. The CDR3 DNA reads as TGTGCCAGCAGCGAACGACAGGGCCTAGTGGAGGGCTACACCTTC. Amino acids: CASSERQGLVEGYTF.

This chain connects TRBV9 to TRBJ1-2; TRBD1 aligns across 10 bases. CDR1 SGDLS and CDR2 YYNGEE come from the germline V gene. The CDR3 runs to 16 residues. V lost 0 bases to trimming and J lost 8 bases; unmatched junction nucleotides: 10. CDR3 sequence (DNA): TGTGCCAGCAGCGTAGATAGAACGGACAGGGGGATAGGCTACACCTTC. Its protein is CASSVDRTDRGIGYTF.

This chain connects TRBV28 to TRBJ2-5; 14 bases are shared with TRBD2. V was clipped by 0 bases and J by 5 bases; unmatched bases: 5. The CDR3 is 17 amino acids. Germline V gene sequence: CDR1 MDHEN, CDR2 SYDVKM. The CDR3 DNA follows: TGTGCCAGCAGTTTATGGGGGACTAGCGGGGGTTGGGAGACCCAGTACTTC. It translates to CASSLWGTSGGWETQYF.

The V call is TRBV11-2, the J call TRBJ2-2; 11 bases are shared with TRBD2. Germline trimming cut 0 bases from V and 8 bases from J; bases unmatched to any gene: 2. The CDR3 runs to 15 residues. The germline gives CDR1 SGHAT, CDR2 FQNNGV. In DNA, the CDR3 is TGTGCCAGCAGCTTAGACCGACTAGCGGGGGGGGAGCTGTTTTTT. Amino acids: CASSLDRLAGGELFF.

The CDR3 bases are TGTGCCAGCAGTGACTACAGGGACAATGAGCAGTTCTTC. It codes for CASSDYRDNEQFF. J is TRBJ2-1 and V is TRBV25-1, with D possibly matching TRBD1 (6 bases). Germline CDR1 is MGHDK and CDR2 is SYGVNS. V was shortened by 3 bases and J by 5 bases, with 8 bases between the two germline ends. This CDR3 region has 13 residues.

The chain is built from TRBV2 and TRBJ2-7; D not resolved. The CDR3 spans 11 residues. The V gene lost 7 bases and the J gene lost 2 bases, with 6 bases spanning the gap. Germline CDR1 is SNHLY and CDR2 is FYNNEI. CDR3 coding DNA: TGTGCCAGCAACAGAGCCTACGAGCAGTACTTC. Translating it yields CASNRAYEQYF.

V and J are TRBV5-5 and TRBJ2-7; the match to TRBD1 covers 7 bases. After removal of 5 bases from V and 2 bases from J, the junction contained 7 bases not matched to a gene. The CDR3 runs to 14 residues. Germline V gene lookup returns CDR1 SGHKS and CDR2 YYEKEE (reference sequence). The CDR3 protein is CASRAGTATYEQYF. The CDR3 DNA reads TGTGCCAGCAGAGCCGGGACAGCAACCTACGAGCAGTACTTC.

V usage is TRBV5-1 and J usage is TRBJ2-2; D not certain. The length of the CDR3 is 17 residues. The ends were cut back, 0 bases at V and 4 bases at J, with 16 bases in the middle. Germline V CDR1 and CDR2: SGHRS, YFSETQ. The CDR3: CASSLGPLGVGTGELFF. The CDR3 region has the DNA TGCGCCAGCAGCTTGGGGCCGCTGGGCGTTGGCACCGGGGAGCTGTTTTTT. The full variable domain, with the rest looked up from reference TRBV5-1 and TRBJ2-2, is KAGVTQTPRYLIKTRGQQVTLSCSPISGHRSVSWYQQTPGQGLQFLFEYFSETQRNKGNFPGRFSGRQFSNSRSEMNVSTLELGDSALYLCASSLGPLGVGTGELFFGEGSRLTVL.

The chain uses TRBV6-5 and TRBJ1-4, with D unresolved. Germline CDR1 is MNHEY and CDR2 is SVGAGI. The V end was cut by 7 bases, the J end by 7 bases, with 19 bases between. The CDR3 extends over 15 amino acids. CDR3 bases: TGTGCCAGCACAGCCTTGAACCCCGGAGGTGAAAAACTGTTTTTT. Residues: CASTALNPGGEKLFF.

The chain links TRBV28 to TRBJ1-2; TRBD1 aligns across 7 bases. From germline, CDR1 is MDHEN and CDR2 SYDVKM. The CDR3 spans 16 residues. V was clipped by 0 bases and J by 8 bases; unmatched bases: 12. The CDR3 bases are TGTGCCAGCAGTTTATGGGGGACAGCTTTCTCCCTGGGCTACACCTTC. Residues: CASSLWGTAFSLGYTF.

This chain joins TRBV6-5 and TRBJ2-7; a weak D match, TRBD1 (5 bases). This CDR3 is built from 15 residues. V shed 5 bases and J shed 5 bases, with 19 bases lying between them. CDR1 is MNHEY, CDR2 SVGAGI, per germline. The CDR3 nucleotides read TGTGCCAGCAGTAGAGGACAAGTCCTAAGCCACGAGCAGTACTTC. Translated, it gives CASSRGQVLSHEQYF.

The chain couples TRBV19 to TRBJ2-6; D perhaps matches TRBD2 (5 bases). The CDR3 runs 18 residues. Trimming removed 2 bases at V and 0 bases at J, with 14 bases between. Germline assignment: CDR1 LNHDA and CDR2 SQIVND (reference sequence). The CDR3 DNA is TGTGCCAGTAGTATAAGGGCCCCCGAGGGCTCTGGGGCCAACGTCCTGACTTTC. It codes for CASSIRAPEGSGANVLTF. Variable domain in full (rest from reference TRBV19 and TRBJ2-6): DGGITQSPKYLFRKEGQNVTLSCEQNLNHDAMYWYRQDPGQGLRLIYYSQIVNDFQKGDIAEGYSVSREKKESFPLTVTSAQKNPTAFYLCASSIRAPEGSGANVLTFGAGSRLTVL.

The rearrangement links TRBV6-4 to TRBJ2-3; perhaps TRBD2 as D (6 bases). Per the germline V gene, CDR1 is MRHNA and CDR2 is SNTAGT. The CDR3 sequence is 16 residues long. Trimming cost V 0 bases and J 4 bases, with 14 bases left between them. CDR3 loop: CASSDSSGGGADTQYF. CDR3 bases: TGTGCCAGCAGTGACTCTTCCGGCGGCGGGGCAGATACGCAGTATTTT.

The chain combines TRBV11-2 with TRBJ2-3, with TRBD2 matching over 7 bases. Germline CDR1 SGHAT, CDR2 FQNNGV. Trimming removed 3 bases from V and 5 bases from J; junction bases left unmatched: 11. The CDR3 totals 16 residues. In nucleotides, the CDR3 is TGTGCCAGCAGCTTCCCCGGACTAGAGAGTTTAGATACGCAGTATTTT. It translates to CASSFPGLESLDTQYF. The variable domain in full, completed from reference TRBV11-2 and TRBJ2-3, reads EAGVAQSPRYKIIEKRQSVAFWCNPISGHATLYWYQQILGQGPKLLIQFQNNGVVDDSQLPKDRFSAERLKGVDSTLKIQPAKLEDSAVYLCASSFPGLESLDTQYFGPGTRLTVL.

This rearrangement joins TRBV6-5 to TRBJ1-1; no clear D. CDR3 length: 14 residues. V lost 0 bases to trimming and J lost 4 bases, with 9 bases between them. The germline V gene encodes CDR1 MNHEY and CDR2 SVGAGI. CDR3 region: CASSYSLRSTEAFF. The CDR3 coding sequence is TGTGCCAGCAGTTACTCGCTCCGGTCCACTGAAGCTTTCTTT.

The rearrangement links TRBV2 to TRBJ2-7; D is possibly TRBD2 (6 bases). Germline V gives CDR1 SNHLY, CDR2 FYNNEI. Trimming left V 6 bases short and J 7 bases short, with 16 bases between. The CDR3 has 13 residues. The CDR3 loop reads CASSPIRGGEQYF. The CDR3 nucleotides read TGTGCCAGCAGCCCAATTAGGGGAGGAGAGCAGTACTTC.

V is TRBV3-1 (or the pseudogene TRBV3-2) and J is TRBJ1-5; TRBD1 is a possible D gene (6 bases). Trimming shortened V by 4 bases and J by 3 bases, and 16 bases separated the two germline ends. Germline-derived CDR1 and CDR2 are LGHDT and YNNKEL (reference sequence). This CDR3 is 16 amino acids long. CDR3 coding DNA: TGTGCCAGCAGCCCCCAAGTTGCGGGGGCCAATCAGCCCCAGCATTTT. Amino acids: CASSPQVAGANQPQHF.

The genes are TRBV7-2 and TRBJ2-7; 7 bases are a match to TRBD2. V shed 0 bases and J 5 bases; nucleotides not matched to a gene: 7. CDR1 and CDR2 (germline): SGHTA, FQGNSA. The CDR3 has 15 residues. The CDR3 bases are TGTGCCAGCAGCTTAGCGCTAGCGGCCCCTAACGAGCAGTACTTC. Translating gives CASSLALAAPNEQYF.

J is TRBJ2-1 and V is TRBV7-8, with TRBD2 matching 14 bases. With 1 base clipped from V and 1 base from J, the junction kept 6 bases outside the gene matches. CDR1 and CDR2 from the germline V gene are SGHVS and FQNEAQ. The CDR3 covers 19 residues. Written as DNA, the CDR3 is TGTGCCAGCAGCTTAGATGCGACTAGCGGGGGGGGTTCCTACAATGAGCAGTTCTTC. Its protein product is CASSLDATSGGGSYNEQFF.

This rearrangement joins TRBV18 to TRBJ1-3, with no clear D. Trimming shortened V by 3 bases and J by 3 bases, and 3 bases separated the two germline ends. Germline V gives CDR1 KGHSH, CDR2 LQKENI. The CDR3 is made up of 12 amino acids. The CDR3 DNA is TGTGCCAGCTCACCCAGTGGAAACACCATATATTTT. The encoded protein is CASSPSGNTIYF.